Shown below are 9 T cell receptor beta chains from a single sample sequenced in a study of shared clonotypes between healthy human individuals. TCRdb's table, derived via immunoSEQ multiplex PCR, lists solely in-frame clones and lacks some. The sample contains some 2,500,000 clones, around 92% of which appear only once. Sequenced sample: naive CD4+ T cells from PBMCs. Described subset: CD45RA+ positively selected. The receptors derive from a young man in good health. Some clones in this sample may be carry-over from other donors' samples.

CDR3 DNA: TGTGCCAGCAGCGCGAGACAGGGGGGGATTAATGAAAAACTGTTTTTT. Translating gives CASSARQGGINEKLFF. V gene TRBV11-2 combines with J gene TRBJ1-4; TRBD1 aligns across 9 bases. Germline V gene lookup returns CDR1 SGHAT and CDR2 FQNNGV. V was clipped by 5 bases and J by 4 bases; unmatched bases: 8. The CDR3 consists of 16 residues.

V is TRBV28 and J is TRBJ2-3; D unclear. Trimming cost V 5 bases and J 6 bases, with 12 bases left between them. The CDR3 contains 13 residues. Germline V gives CDR1 MDHEN, CDR2 SYDVKM. CDR3 region: CASSGTILDTQYF. CDR3 DNA: TGTGCCAGCAGTGGTACCATTCTGGATACGCAGTATTTT.

This sequence joins TRBV4-1 and TRBJ1-2; D is ambiguous. The CDR3 extends over 19 amino acids. The ends were cut back, 0 bases at V and 0 bases at J, with 20 bases in the middle. Per germline, CDR1 MGHRA and CDR2 YSYEKL. CDR3 nucleotide sequence: TGCGCCAGCAGCCAAGAAATTCCTTACACTCCACGAGCTAACTATGGCTACACCTTC. Its translation is CASSQEIPYTPRANYGYTF.

This clone has a single count. J is TRBJ1-5 and V is TRBV7-2; TRBD1 might be the D (6 bases). From germline, CDR1 is SGHTA and CDR2 FQGNSA. CDR3 length: 14 amino acids. Trimming removed 6 bases at V and 3 bases at J, with 12 bases between. The CDR3, as DNA: TGTGCCAGCAGGCGCACAGGGATCAATCAGCCCCAGCATTTT. It codes for CASRRTGINQPQHF.

CDR3 DNA: TGTGCCAGCGCTAGCAGGGGGCAAGATACGCAGTATTTT. Translated: CASASRGQDTQYF. This chain joins TRBV9 and TRBJ2-3; 8 positions match TRBD1. Germline V gives CDR1 SGDLS, CDR2 YYNGEE. V gave up 7 bases and J gave up 5 bases; unmatched junction bases: 6. The CDR3 has 13 amino acids.

The rearrangement links TRBV27 to TRBJ1-3; the match to TRBD1 covers 7 bases. CDR3 length equals 17 residues. Germline V lookup: CDR1 MNHEY, CDR2 SMNVEV (reference sequence). V gave up 5 bases and J gave up 4 bases; unmatched junction bases: 14. The CDR3 coding sequence is TGTGCCAGCAGTCCGAAGCCCCAGGGGGTATCAGGAAACACCATATATTTT. It is translated as CASSPKPQGVSGNTIYF.

V usage is TRBV6-5 and J usage is TRBJ1-1; D is possibly TRBD1 (5 bases). V lost 6 bases to trimming and J lost 1 base, with 9 bases between them. Germline CDR1 reads MNHEY; CDR2 reads SVGAGI. The CDR3 runs to 13 residues. The CDR3 DNA reads TGTGCCAGCAGACAGGTACAGAACACTGAAGCTTTCTTT. Encoded protein: CASRQVQNTEAFF.

The chain couples TRBV28 to TRBJ1-2; D is uncertain. Germline CDR1 reads MDHEN; CDR2 reads SYDVKM. This CDR3 contains 14 residues. V lost 3 bases and J lost 4, with 12 bases in between. The CDR3 is CASSFQSTSYGYTF. CDR3 nucleotides: TGTGCCAGCAGTTTTCAGTCAACGTCCTATGGCTACACCTTC.

This sequence joins TRBV29-1 and TRBJ2-5; D might be TRBD1 or TRBD2, each matching 5 bases. Germline CDR1 reads SQVTM; CDR2 reads ANQGSEA. The CDR3 loop spans 12 amino acids. V lost 4 bases to trimming and J lost 5 bases, with 11 bases between them. The CDR3 reads CSVGLGEETQYF. The CDR3 nucleotides are TGCAGCGTTGGGTTAGGGGAGGAGACCCAGTACTTC. The full variable domain, with the rest looked up from reference TRBV29-1 and TRBJ2-5, is SAVISQKPSRDICQRGTSLTIQCQVDSQVTMMFWYRQQPGQSLTLIATANQGSEATYESGFVIDKFPISRPNLTFSTLTVSNMSPEDSSIYLCSVGLGEETQYFGPGTRLLVL.